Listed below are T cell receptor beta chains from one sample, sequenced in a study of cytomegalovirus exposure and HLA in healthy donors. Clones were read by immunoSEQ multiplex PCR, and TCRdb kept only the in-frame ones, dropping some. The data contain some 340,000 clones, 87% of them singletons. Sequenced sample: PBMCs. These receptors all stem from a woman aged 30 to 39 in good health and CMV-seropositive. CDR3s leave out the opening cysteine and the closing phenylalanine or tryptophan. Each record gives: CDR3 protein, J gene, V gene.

CDR3 protein: ATSLVRIRLGTGIHEQY
J gene: TRBJ2-7
V gene: TRBV28

CDR3 protein: ASSFGYNEQF
J gene: TRBJ2-1
V gene: TRBV5-8

CDR3 protein: ASSGGQGLLGNTIY
J gene: TRBJ1-3
V gene: TRBV13

CDR3 protein: ASSPGQGGTGELF
J gene: TRBJ2-2
V gene: TRBV6-6

CDR3 protein: ASSKAGQGIQPQH
J gene: TRBJ1-5
V gene: TRBV27

CDR3 protein: ASSGGRNNEQF
J gene: TRBJ2-1
V gene: TRBV9

CDR3 protein: ASSDKVFGNTIY
J gene: TRBJ1-3
V gene: TRBV2

CDR3 protein: ASSLEGNSPLH
J gene: TRBJ1-6
V gene: TRBV5-1

CDR3 protein: ATSRDWGSGGTGELF
J gene: TRBJ2-2
V gene: TRBV15

CDR3 protein: ASRPLAGGVDTQY
J gene: TRBJ2-3
V gene: TRBV6-5

CDR3 protein: ASSQAGELF
J gene: TRBJ2-2
V gene: TRBV6-1

CDR3 protein: ASSLRDLHYNEQF
J gene: TRBJ2-1
V gene: TRBV7-8

CDR3 protein: ASSTNSYEQY
J gene: TRBJ2-7
V gene: TRBV5-1

CDR3 protein: ASSRVYNEQF
J gene: TRBJ2-1
V gene: TRBV27

CDR3 protein: ASATGGGFDTQY
J gene: TRBJ2-3
V gene: TRBV28

CDR3 protein: ASSLGRLGGGYGYT
J gene: TRBJ1-2
V gene: TRBV5-4